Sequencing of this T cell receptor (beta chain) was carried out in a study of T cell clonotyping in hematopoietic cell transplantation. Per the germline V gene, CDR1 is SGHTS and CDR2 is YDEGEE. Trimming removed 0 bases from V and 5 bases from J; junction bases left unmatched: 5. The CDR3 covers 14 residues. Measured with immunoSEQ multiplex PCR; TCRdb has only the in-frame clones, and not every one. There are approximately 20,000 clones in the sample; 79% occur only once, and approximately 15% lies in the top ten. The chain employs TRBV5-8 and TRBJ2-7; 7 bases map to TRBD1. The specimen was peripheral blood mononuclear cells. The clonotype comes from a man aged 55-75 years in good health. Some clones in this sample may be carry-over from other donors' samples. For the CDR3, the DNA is TGTGCCAGCAGCTTGGCCACAGGGGTAGACGAGCAGTACTTC. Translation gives CASSLATGVDEQYF. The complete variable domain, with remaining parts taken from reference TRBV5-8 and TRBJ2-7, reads EAGVTQSPTHLIKTRGQQATLRCSPISGHTSVYWYQQALGLGLQFLLWYDEGEERNRGNFPPRFSGRQFPNYSSELNVNALELEDSALYLCASSLATGVDEQYFGPGTRLTVT.